This T cell receptor beta chain was captured in a study of beta chain features in type 1 diabetes (dated by TCRdb to 2016 to 2019). Describing the broader study: Mean age, gender distribution, total cell number and subset yield were not different between patients and healthy donors. Across all samples, roughly 110,000,000 sorted cells were examined, and cell number per subset correlated strongly with RNA yield. In the study, recently diagnosed type 1 diabetes patients and matched healthy donors were compared on the TCRB repertoires of their sorted circulating CD4+ T cell subsets. Naive and central memory subsets were obtained from all 30 or so donors, but regulatory and stem cell-like memory subsets were isolated from only 8 patients and roughly 8 healthy donors.

A single peripheral blood draw of around 0.11 L on average was collected from each donor into heparinised tubes. A BD FACSAria II and a panel including CD45RO, CCR7, CD25, CD127, CD95 and CD27 were used to sort naive, central memory, regulatory and stem cell-like memory CD4+ T cells. Every sorted population had a purity above 98%. PBMCs were separated immediately by Lymphoprep density gradient centrifugation and were stained directly, without being cultured. So that batch effects would be minimized, each experiment stained and sorted samples in pairs, pairing one healthy donor with one patient. The entire isolated RNA was reverse transcribed using the High Capacity cDNA Reverse Transcription Kit, and thus expressed TCRB transcripts were sequenced. Deep immunoSEQ sequencing was applied to naive, central memory and regulatory T cell samples, giving an average of roughly 3.6 million total reads per sample. After sorted cells were lysed in RLT buffer, RNA was extracted with DNase-treated RNeasy Micro or Mini kits, with the choice depending on cell number. To prevent cross-contamination, each cell subset was processed individually, whereas patient and healthy donor samples were processed jointly. The immunoSEQ multiplex PCR was used to amplify TCRB sequences from cDNA, yielding 87-bp fragments that span the CDR3 region. The amplicons were sequenced using the Illumina HiSeq platform. On the study's bioinformatics: PCR bias was computationally corrected using synthetic template baselines, reads within Hamming distance 2 were collapsed, and singletons that could not be merged were discarded. By aligning reads against IMGT, V, D and J genes, CDR3 length, and insertions or deletions at six rearrangement sites were assigned. Clonotype counts were normalized to sorted cell number within each subset before computing true diversity and Gini coefficients with the tcR R package. The overlap coefficient, calculated on TCRB nucleotide sequences, was used to quantify repertoire sharing. Out-of-frame TCRB sequences from naive cells were analyzed to stand in for the pre-selection repertoire. As stored in TCRdb, this immuneACCESS dataset retains in-frame rearrangements with V and J assigned. A fraction of the clones does not appear; measured against another copy, unresolved V genes explain less than half of the discrepancy, and the remainder lacks a known reason. V and J calls and clone size are as listed in that table; D and trimming were resolved from the DNA. The table for this sample lists some 290,000 clones; 20% to 25% of them were counted only once. The biggest ten clones account for 0.012% of the sample.

This clone was seen a handful of times. What antigen it recognizes has not been identified. Base-call qualities are not available, and no considerably larger clone is one nucleotide away. Between the V and J ends, shortened by 3 bases and 4 bases respectively, the junction contains 13 bases. CDR1 MDHEN and CDR2 SYDVKM are derived from the germline V gene. Including cysteine and phenylalanine, the CDR3 has 15 amino acids. The sequence is cut down to CDR3 DNA, 45 bases in frame from base 1. The paper as a whole reports these results and caveats: Only small numbers of individuals were included in the HLA sub-analyses, which left unresolved whether HLA type had any influence on TCRB rearrangement. Naive, central memory and regulatory TCRB repertoires appeared to be more similar among patients than among healthy donors. At VDJ recombination sites, type 1 diabetes patients had fewer insertions and more deleted nucleotides, which implies abnormalities in thymic rearrangement. Sequencing cDNA rather than genomic DNA could over-represent highly expressing activated cells, although activation and CD3 levels did not differ between groups. Shorter templates might be favored by PCR, yet because patient and control samples were amplified and corrected together, any such skew would affect both groups equally. Type 1 diabetes patients showed a moderate but significant shortening of TCRB CDR3 length in all four CD4+ subsets.

The receptor was derived from a woman under 40 with type 1 diabetes. The specimen sequenced was naive CD4+ T cells from blood. Per the publication, the cell subset or site label means: true naive CD4+ T cells. The rearranged segments are TRBV28 and TRBJ1-3, with the D gene not confidently named. DNA sequence: TGTGCCAGCAGTTTCCGAGGAAGAAAGGGAAACACCATATATTTT. Its protein reads: CASSFRGRKGNTIYF.